This TCR beta chain emerged from a study of blood T cell repertoires in COVID-19. About the study: The United States, Italy and Spain supplied acute and convalescent COVID-19 samples. Sample material is recorded as cDNA or gDNA derived from T cells, B-cell-depleted T cells, or PBMCs.

Per the original methods: Amplification with reference gene primers provided the estimates of nucleated cell counts. Produced via immunoSEQ multiplex PCR; TCRdb's table is partial and in-frame only. That table furnishes V, J and clone size, whereas the DNA furnished D and trimming. The table has 120,000 to 150,000 clones, around 80% seen once; the top ten hold 30% to 45%. Germline CDR1 SGHRS, CDR2 YFSETQ. The CDR3 length is 13 residues. The V end lost 0 bases, the J end lost 5 bases, and 8 bases lay between the germline ends. The V gene is TRBV5-1, the J gene TRBJ1-2, with D tentatively TRBD1 (6 bases). This TCR was recovered from a human donor in a cohort sampled during active COVID-19. Material for sequencing was peripheral blood. CDR3 in amino acids: CASSLEDSYGYTF. In DNA form, the CDR3 reads TGCGCCAGCAGCTTGGAGGACAGTTATGGCTACACCTTC.